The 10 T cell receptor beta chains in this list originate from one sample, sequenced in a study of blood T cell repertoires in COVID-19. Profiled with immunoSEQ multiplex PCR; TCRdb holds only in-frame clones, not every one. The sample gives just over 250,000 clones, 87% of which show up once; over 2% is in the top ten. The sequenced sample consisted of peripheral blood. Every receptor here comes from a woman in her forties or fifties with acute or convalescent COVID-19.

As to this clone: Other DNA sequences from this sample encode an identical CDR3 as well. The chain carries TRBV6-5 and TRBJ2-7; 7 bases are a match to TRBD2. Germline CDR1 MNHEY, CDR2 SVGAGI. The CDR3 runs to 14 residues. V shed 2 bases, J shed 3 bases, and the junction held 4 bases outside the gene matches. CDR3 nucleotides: TGTGCCAGCAGTTACGGCGGCGGGAGCTACGAGCAGTACTTC. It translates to CASSYGGGSYEQYF.

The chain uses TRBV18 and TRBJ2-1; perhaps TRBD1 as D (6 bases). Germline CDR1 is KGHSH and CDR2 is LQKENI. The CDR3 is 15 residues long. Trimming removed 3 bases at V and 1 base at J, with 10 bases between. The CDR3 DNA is TGTGCCAGCTCACCCACTACAGGGTCCTACAATGAGCAGTTCTTC. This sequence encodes CASSPTTGSYNEQFF.

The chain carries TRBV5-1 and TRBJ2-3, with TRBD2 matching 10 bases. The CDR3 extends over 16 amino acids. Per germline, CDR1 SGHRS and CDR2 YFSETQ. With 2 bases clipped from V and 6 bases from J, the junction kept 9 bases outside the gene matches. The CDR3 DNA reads TGCGCCAGCAGCTTAGGGCTAGCGGGAGCCCGGGATACGCAGTATTTT. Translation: CASSLGLAGARDTQYF.

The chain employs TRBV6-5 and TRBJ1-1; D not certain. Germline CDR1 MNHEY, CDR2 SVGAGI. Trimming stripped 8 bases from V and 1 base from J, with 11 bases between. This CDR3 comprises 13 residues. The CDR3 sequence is CASVRIGNTEAFF. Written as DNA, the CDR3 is TGTGCCAGCGTCCGTATCGGGAACACTGAAGCTTTCTTT.

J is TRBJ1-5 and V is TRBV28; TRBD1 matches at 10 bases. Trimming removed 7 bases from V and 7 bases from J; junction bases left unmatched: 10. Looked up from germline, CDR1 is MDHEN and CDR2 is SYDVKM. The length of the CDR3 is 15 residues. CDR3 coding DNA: TGTGCCAGCAACCCGACAGGGGGCTTATACCAGCCCCAGCATTTT. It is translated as CASNPTGGLYQPQHF.

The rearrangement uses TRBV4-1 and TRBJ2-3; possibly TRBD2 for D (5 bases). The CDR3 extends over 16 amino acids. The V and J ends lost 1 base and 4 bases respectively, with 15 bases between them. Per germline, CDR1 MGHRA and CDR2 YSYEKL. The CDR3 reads CASSQVLRAGSDTQYF. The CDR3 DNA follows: TGCGCCAGCAGCCAAGTTTTGCGGGCGGGCTCAGATACGCAGTATTTT.

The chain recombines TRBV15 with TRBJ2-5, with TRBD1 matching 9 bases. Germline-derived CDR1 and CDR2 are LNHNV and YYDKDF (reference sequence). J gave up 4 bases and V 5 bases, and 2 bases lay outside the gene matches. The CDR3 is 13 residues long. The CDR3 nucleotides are TGTGCCACCAGCCGGGGACAGGGAGAGACCCAGTACTTC. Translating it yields CATSRGQGETQYF. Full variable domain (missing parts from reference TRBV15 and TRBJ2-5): DAMVIQNPRYQVTQFGKPVTLSCSQTLNHNVMYWYQQKSSQAPKLLFHYYDKDFNNEADTPDNFQSRRPNTSFCFLDIRSPGLGDTAMYLCATSRGQGETQYFGPGTRLLVL.

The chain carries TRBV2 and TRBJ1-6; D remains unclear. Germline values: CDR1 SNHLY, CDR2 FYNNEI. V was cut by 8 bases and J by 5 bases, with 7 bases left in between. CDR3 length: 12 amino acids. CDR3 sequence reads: CASGGDNSPLHF. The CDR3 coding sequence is TGTGCCAGCGGAGGTGATAATTCACCCCTCCACTTT.

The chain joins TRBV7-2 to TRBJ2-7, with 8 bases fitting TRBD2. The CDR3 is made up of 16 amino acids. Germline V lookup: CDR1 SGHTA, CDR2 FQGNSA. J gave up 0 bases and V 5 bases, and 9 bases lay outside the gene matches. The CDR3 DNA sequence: TGTGCCAGCAGCCTTATCGGGCGGGAGGACTCCTACGAGCAGTACTTC. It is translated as CASSLIGREDSYEQYF. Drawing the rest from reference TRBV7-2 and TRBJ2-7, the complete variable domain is GAGVSQSPSNKVTEKGKDVELRCDPISGHTALYWYRQSLGQGLEFLIYFQGNSAPDKSGLPSDRFSAERTGGSVSTLTIQRTQQEDSAVYLCASSLIGREDSYEQYFGPGTRLTVT.

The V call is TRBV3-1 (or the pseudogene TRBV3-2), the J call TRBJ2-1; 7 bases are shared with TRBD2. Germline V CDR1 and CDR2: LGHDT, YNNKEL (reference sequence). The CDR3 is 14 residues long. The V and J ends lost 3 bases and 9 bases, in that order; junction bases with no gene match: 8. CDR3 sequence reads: CASSHKGSGGEQFF. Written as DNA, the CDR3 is TGTGCCAGCAGCCACAAGGGGTCGGGGGGTGAGCAGTTCTTC.